This TCR beta chain derives from a study of technical replicates of blood from a handful of donors. V dropped 0 bases and J dropped 6 bases, with 12 bases sitting between them. This CDR3 has 14 residues. Germline CDR1 reads SGHRS; CDR2 reads YFSETQ. Profiling relied on immunoSEQ multiplex PCR, and the TCRdb table lists in-frame clones only, not all of them. There are some 83,000 clones in the sample; around nine tenths occur only once, and about 0.27% lies in the top ten. The receptor's source is a human donor in good health. J is TRBJ1-2 and V is TRBV5-1, with D hard to call. The sequenced material came from T cells isolated from PBMCs. The CDR3 DNA sequence: TGCGCCAGCAGCTTGGCCCCCCTTGTCGATGGCTACACCTTC. This translates into CASSLAPLVDGYTF.